The rows below give T cell receptor beta chains drawn from one sample of a study of T cells in localized non-small cell lung cancer. Sequencing used immunoSEQ multiplex PCR; TCRdb keeps in-frame clones, though not all of them. The sample yields about 20,000 clones, over 85% seen once. Sequencing was performed on peripheral blood, taken before any cancer treatment. These receptors all stem from a male donor aged 60 or over with stage I squamous cell lung carcinoma. CDR3s include the opening cysteine and the closing phenylalanine or tryptophan. Fields, in order: CDR3 DNA, CDR3 protein, V gene, J gene, CDR3 length, clone size, D gene. The D gene is left open where the match is weak. Some rows have no size entry. The others give once, few or many, or a class for an expanded clone.

DNA: TGTGCTAGTGGTTTGGGGAATATGGTGACAGATACGCAGTATTTT
CDR3: CASGLGNMVTDTQYF
V: TRBV12-5
J: TRBJ2-3
length: 15
size: -
D: -

DNA: TGTGCCATCAGTCCTGACCTAGCGGGGGGCCGCAATGAGCAGTTCTTC
CDR3: CAISPDLAGGRNEQFF
V: TRBV10-3
J: TRBJ2-1
length: 16
size: -
D: TRBD2

DNA: TGCGCCAGCAGCTCGACAGGGAACACTGAAGCTTTCTTT
CDR3: CASSSTGNTEAFF
V: TRBV4-3
J: TRBJ1-1
length: 13
size: -
D: -

DNA: TGCGCCAGCAGCTTGGGACAGCCGAGCTCTGGAAACACCATATATTTT
CDR3: CASSLGQPSSGNTIYF
V: TRBV5-1
J: TRBJ1-3
length: 16
size: -
D: -

DNA: TGCAGCGTTGACAGGGGAGGGGACACTGAAGCTTTCTTT
CDR3: CSVDRGGDTEAFF
V: TRBV29-1
J: TRBJ1-1
length: 13
size: once
D: -

DNA: TGTGCCAGCAGCGCCGGACTAGCGGGGGGGCTCCAGTTCTTC
CDR3: CASSAGLAGGLQFF
V: TRBV5-4
J: TRBJ2-1
length: 14
size: -
D: TRBD2

DNA: TGTGCCAGCAGGTCACAGGGCCCTGGGGCCAACGTCCTGACTTTC
CDR3: CASRSQGPGANVLTF
V: TRBV13
J: TRBJ2-6
length: 15
size: -
D: -

DNA: TGTGCCAGCAGCGTACGGACAGCTAGCACAGATACGCAGTATTTT
CDR3: CASSVRTASTDTQYF
V: TRBV28
J: TRBJ2-3
length: 15
size: -
D: -

DNA: TGCGCCAGCAGCGCTCAAGAGACCCAGTACTTC
CDR3: CASSAQETQYF
V: TRBV5-1
J: TRBJ2-5
length: 11
size: once
D: -

DNA: TGTGCCAGCAGTTTATCGAAAAGGGCCGAGCAGTTCTTC
CDR3: CASSLSKRAEQFF
V: TRBV27
J: TRBJ2-1
length: 13
size: few
D: -

DNA: TGTGCCAGCAGTCAAATAAGCGGGGGGTGGTACGAGCAGTACTTC
CDR3: CASSQISGGWYEQYF
V: TRBV27
J: TRBJ2-7
length: 15
size: -
D: TRBD2

DNA: TGTGCCAGCTCACCAGCAGGGGGGAATTCACCCCTCCACTTT
CDR3: CASSPAGGNSPLHF
V: TRBV18
J: TRBJ1-6
length: 14
size: -
D: TRBD1

DNA: TGTGCCAGCAGCCCACAGGCGGCGGGGGGCCTTTCTAATACGCAGTATTTT
CDR3: CASSPQAAGGLSNTQYF
V: TRBV7-2
J: TRBJ2-3
length: 17
size: -
D: TRBD2

DNA: TGTGCCAGCAGCTTAGTAGGGGCCGGGACAGGCCCCTACGAGCAGTACTTC
CDR3: CASSLVGAGTGPYEQYF
V: TRBV7-2
J: TRBJ2-7
length: 17
size: -
D: TRBD1

DNA: TGTGCCAGCAGTTTTCGCGGGGACAGCTCCTACAATGAGCAGTTCTTC
CDR3: CASSFRGDSSYNEQFF
V: TRBV27
J: TRBJ2-1
length: 16
size: few
D: -

DNA: TGTGCCTGGACCCTTACCGAAAGGGTTCGTTCACCCCTCCACTTT
CDR3: CAWTLTERVRSPLHF
V: TRBV30
J: TRBJ1-6
length: 15
size: -
D: -

DNA: TGTGCCAGCAGTGGAGGGACCTTTAATTCACCCCTCCACTTT
CDR3: CASSGGTFNSPLHF
V: TRBV2
J: TRBJ1-6
length: 14
size: -
D: -

DNA: TGTGCCTGGGGGGGGCAGATCAATCAGCCCCAGCATTTT
CDR3: CAWGGQINQPQHF
V: TRBV30
J: TRBJ1-5
length: 13
size: -
D: -

DNA: TGCGCCAGCAGCGAACGGACAGGTTCGAACACTGAAGCTTTCTTT
CDR3: CASSERTGSNTEAFF
V: TRBV4-1
J: TRBJ1-1
length: 15
size: -
D: TRBD1

DNA: TGTGCCACCAGCAGAGCCAAGGCAGGGGGTGACTCCACCTTC
CDR3: CATSRAKAGGDSTF
V: TRBV15
J: TRBJ1-2
length: 14
size: -
D: TRBD1

DNA: TGTGCCAGCAGCTCATTCGGGACAGCAAAATTATCCTACGAGCAGTACTTC
CDR3: CASSSFGTAKLSYEQYF
V: TRBV5-4
J: TRBJ2-7
length: 17
size: -
D: TRBD1

DNA: TGTGCCATCAGTGAAGGGAGCCCGCCTGAAAAACTGTTTTTT
CDR3: CAISEGSPPEKLFF
V: TRBV10-3
J: TRBJ1-4
length: 14
size: -
D: -

DNA: TGTGCCAGCAGCCCGACACGGGGACTAGCGGGAGGACCGTTCTTC
CDR3: CASSPTRGLAGGPFF
V: TRBV7-8
J: TRBJ2-1
length: 15
size: once
D: TRBD2

DNA: TGTGCCAGCTCACCGGAGCAGCTTTATGGCTACACCTTC
CDR3: CASSPEQLYGYTF
V: TRBV18
J: TRBJ1-2
length: 13
size: -
D: -